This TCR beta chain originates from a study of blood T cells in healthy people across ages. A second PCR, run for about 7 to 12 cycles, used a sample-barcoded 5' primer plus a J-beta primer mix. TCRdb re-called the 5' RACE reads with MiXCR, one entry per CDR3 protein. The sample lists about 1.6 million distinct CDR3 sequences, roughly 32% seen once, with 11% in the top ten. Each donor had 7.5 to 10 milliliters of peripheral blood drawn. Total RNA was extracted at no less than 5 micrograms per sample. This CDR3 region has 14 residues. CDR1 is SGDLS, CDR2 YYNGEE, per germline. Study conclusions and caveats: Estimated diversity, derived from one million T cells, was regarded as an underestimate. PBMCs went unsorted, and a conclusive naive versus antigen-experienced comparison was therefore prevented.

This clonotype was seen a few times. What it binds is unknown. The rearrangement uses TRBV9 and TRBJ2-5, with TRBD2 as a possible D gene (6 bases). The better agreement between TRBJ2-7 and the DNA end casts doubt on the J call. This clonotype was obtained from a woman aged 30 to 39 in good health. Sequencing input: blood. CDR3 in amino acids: CASSVEGARGEQYF. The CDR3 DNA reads TGTGCCAGCAGCGTAGAAGGGGCGCGGGGCGAGCAGTACTTC.